This T cell receptor beta chain emerged from a study of a mutant IDH1 vaccine in newly diagnosed glioma. Across the study: Standard pretreatment was either radiotherapy, temozolomide, or, for most, radiochemotherapy with temozolomide.

The CDR3 consists of 13 residues. From germline, CDR1 is LGHNA and CDR2 YNFKEQ. Trimming left V 0 bases short and J 8 bases short, with 10 bases between. Study-level points and caveats: Pseudoprogression apparently lacked any relation to changes in top peripheral T cell clonotypes. Most patients, 93.3%, showed vaccine-induced immune responses.

Libraries were prepared by immunoSEQ multiplex PCR; TCRdb keeps only in-frame clonotypes and omits some of them. The table records over 55,000 clones, around 80% of them present only once. With regard to this clone: The target antigen is unknown.

Time point described: week 11, during vaccination. Doses of 300 ug of mutant IDH1 20-mer peptide were given with topical imiquimod. Tumors from donors were new WHO grade 3 or 4 IDH1-mutant astrocytomas with ATRX loss. The chain joins TRBV4-2 to TRBJ1-2; unclear D gene. This specimen consisted of PBMCs, obtained from a glioma patient whose treatment included an IDH1 peptide vaccine. The source of this sequence is a man between 25 and 39 years old with glioma. CDR3 sequence reads: CASSQDLPHGYTF. The CDR3 nucleotides are TGTGCCAGCAGCCAAGATCTCCCCCACGGCTACACCTTC.